This paragraph reports one TCR beta chain. The antigen is unknown. An end of the junction differs from the germline gene, which may be a read error. In germline, CDR1 is SGHAT, CDR2 FQDESV (reference sequence). The CDR3 is made up of 14 amino acids. This sample was included in a study of tumor-infiltrating lymphocytes in primary liver carcinoma. Study summary: Each of the growths was stage T1-T3 N0M0, extending about 4.2 to 11 cm across.

Constant-region priming of around 500 ng total RNA yielded TCR beta cDNA. It was through three nested multiplex PCR rounds of slightly modified ARM-PCR that TCR beta libraries arose. It was with TRBV1-TRBV30 forward primers and a C-beta reverse primer that the first two PCR rounds were run, at 10 to 11 cycles each. TCRdb ran MiXCR on the multiplex PCR reads and lists one entry per CDR3 protein. The sample yields 95,000 to 100,000 distinct CDR3 sequences, about 67% seen once. Study results and caveats: Relative to tumor region pairs, the tumor-adjacent and tumor-blood pairs showed overlap that was lower. Only about 8-25% of top clones appeared in all five tumor regions.

Co-extraction of both nucleic acids (RNA and DNA) used about 18-34 mg of unsorted bulk tissue. Sequenced material: liver tumor tissue from sampling region 2. Subset denoted: tumor region T2, inferior pole. This sequence originates from a woman aged 60-75 years with primary liver carcinoma and hepatitis B virus infection. The V and J genes are TRBV11-1 and TRBJ2-3; tentative D call: TRBD1 (5 bases). The CDR3 loop reads CASSLEQSTGTQYF. CDR3 DNA: TGTGCCAGTAGCTTAGAGCAGAGCACAGGTACGCAGTATTTT.